This is a list of T cell receptor beta chains from one sample in a study of graft-versus-host responses after intestinal transplantation. Profiling relied on immunoSEQ multiplex PCR, and the TCRdb table lists in-frame clones only, not all of them. The repertoire holds some 69,000 clones, roughly 89% seen once, with 6.5% to 8.5% in the top ten. Material: bone marrow, obtained less than 750 days after intestinal transplantation. The receptors originated from a human patient who received an intestinal transplant, so some T cells may come from the graft donor. Both conserved end residues are part of each CDR3. Fields, in order: CDR3 DNA, CDR3 protein, clone size, V gene, D gene, J gene. D genes are given only for firm matches. Not every row has a clone size; where given, it reads once, few, many or a size class.

DNA: TGTGCAAGTCGCTCTGGACTAGCGGGAGACCACAACACAGATACGCAGTATTTT; CDR3: CASRSGLAGDHNTDTQYF; size: .; V: TRBV12-2; D: .; J: TRBJ2-3
DNA: TGTGCCAGCCGGGACAGGGTCACAGATACGCAGTATTTT; CDR3: CASRDRVTDTQYF; size: .; V: TRBV19; D: TRBD1; J: TRBJ2-3
DNA: TGTGCCAGCAGCCCTGGGGGTAGGGGGGGCAAGAACACTGAAGCTTTCTTT; CDR3: CASSPGGRGGKNTEAFF; size: .; V: TRBV13; D: .; J: TRBJ1-1
DNA: TGTGCTAGTGGTTTTTTCCCTTCGACAGCCTTTAGCAATCAGCCCCAGCATTTT; CDR3: CASGFFPSTAFSNQPQHF; size: .; V: TRBV12-5; D: .; J: TRBJ1-5
DNA: TGTGCCAGCAGTGACTCGACGGGCACAGATACGCAGTATTTT; CDR3: CASSDSTGTDTQYF; size: few; V: TRBV6-4; D: .; J: TRBJ2-3
DNA: TGTGCCAGCCGGGACAGGGGATGGGAGACCCAGTACTTC; CDR3: CASRDRGWETQYF; size: .; V: TRBV6-6; D: TRBD1; J: TRBJ2-5
DNA: TGTGCCAGCTCACCGTTCCTAGCGGACAATGAGCAGTTCTTC; CDR3: CASSPFLADNEQFF; size: .; V: TRBV18; D: TRBD2; J: TRBJ2-1
DNA: TGTGCCAGTAGTATGGGGGAACAAGAGACCCAGTACTTC; CDR3: CASSMGEQETQYF; size: .; V: TRBV19; D: .; J: TRBJ2-5
DNA: TGTGCCATCAGTGGCTCGATAGTCTCCTACAATGAGCAGTTCTTC; CDR3: CAISGSIVSYNEQFF; size: .; V: TRBV10-3; D: .; J: TRBJ2-1
DNA: TGTGCCAGTCGATGGGCAAAGACGGACCAGCCCCAGCATTTT; CDR3: CASRWAKTDQPQHF; size: .; V: TRBV19; D: .; J: TRBJ1-5
DNA: TGTGCCAGCAGCGTAGGAGGGGACCCCACCGGGGAGCTGTTTTTT; CDR3: CASSVGGDPTGELFF; size: .; V: TRBV9; D: .; J: TRBJ2-2
DNA: TGTGCCAGCAGCTTAGCAGGACTAAGGGGCCAAGAGACCCAGTACTTC; CDR3: CASSLAGLRGQETQYF; size: .; V: TRBV5-4; D: .; J: TRBJ2-5
DNA: TGTGCCAGCAGCGAGGATCGCACCTCCTACGAGCAGTACTTC; CDR3: CASSEDRTSYEQYF; size: .; V: TRBV27; D: .; J: TRBJ2-7
DNA: TGTGCCAGCAGTTTTATCGGGACTTCAGATACACAGTATTTT; CDR3: CASSFIGTSDTQYF; size: .; V: TRBV27; D: .; J: TRBJ2-3
DNA: TGTGCCAGCAGCTCGACAGGGGACCATGAGCAGTTCTTC; CDR3: CASSSTGDHEQFF; size: once; V: TRBV7-9; D: TRBD1; J: TRBJ2-1
DNA: TGTGCCAGCAGCCGACAGGGGGACGAGCAGTACTTC; CDR3: CASSRQGDEQYF; size: .; V: TRBV11-2; D: TRBD1; J: TRBJ2-7
DNA: TGTGCCAGCAGCGCGGACCTGGGGACAAAACTGTTTTTT; CDR3: CASSADLGTKLFF; size: .; V: TRBV7-3; D: .; J: TRBJ1-4
DNA: TGTGCCAGCTCACCCCGTAGCGGGCATACCTACGAGCAGTACTTC; CDR3: CASSPRSGHTYEQYF; size: .; V: TRBV18; D: TRBD2; J: TRBJ2-7
DNA: TGTGCCAGCAGCCTTGGGTATAATTCACCCCTCCACTTT; CDR3: CASSLGYNSPLHF; size: .; V: TRBV14; D: .; J: TRBJ1-6
DNA: TGTGCCAGCAGTTACGTGACTAGCGGCTACGAGCAGTACTTC; CDR3: CASSYVTSGYEQYF; size: .; V: TRBV6-6; D: TRBD2; J: TRBJ2-7
DNA: TGTGCCAGCAGCTCGCATCAAGAGACCCAGTACTTC; CDR3: CASSSHQETQYF; size: .; V: TRBV5-5; D: .; J: TRBJ2-5
DNA: TGTGCCACCCGGCCAGGGCTGAACACCGGGGAGCTGTTTTTT; CDR3: CATRPGLNTGELFF; size: .; V: TRBV19; D: .; J: TRBJ2-2